This T cell receptor beta chain is drawn from a study of T-cell memory formation after mild COVID-19. Germline CDR1 and CDR2: SEHNR and FQNEAQ (reference sequence). The CDR3 loop spans 14 amino acids. Trimming took 4 bases from V and 3 from J, leaving 12 bases between them. Turning to this clonotype: Its antigen is unknown.

Study-wide results and limits: Several responding clones turned up in pre-infection memory, indicating that cross-reactive memory may have taken part.

TCRdb ran MiXCR on the 5' RACE reads and lists one entry per CDR3 protein. Of roughly 620,000 distinct CDR3 sequences listed, roughly 18% were seen once; the top ten hold around 12%. The chain is built from TRBV7-9 and TRBJ1-1; the D gene is possibly TRBD1 (5 bases). This receptor was obtained from an adult woman who had mild COVID-19 (a few samples of this study predate the infection). Cell type and time point are not known. Sequencing was performed on PBMCs or a T cell subset sorted from them (not recorded which). This CDR3 is CASSSPGIHTEAFF. The CDR3, as DNA: TGTGCCAGCAGCTCACCAGGGATTCACACTGAAGCTTTCTTT.